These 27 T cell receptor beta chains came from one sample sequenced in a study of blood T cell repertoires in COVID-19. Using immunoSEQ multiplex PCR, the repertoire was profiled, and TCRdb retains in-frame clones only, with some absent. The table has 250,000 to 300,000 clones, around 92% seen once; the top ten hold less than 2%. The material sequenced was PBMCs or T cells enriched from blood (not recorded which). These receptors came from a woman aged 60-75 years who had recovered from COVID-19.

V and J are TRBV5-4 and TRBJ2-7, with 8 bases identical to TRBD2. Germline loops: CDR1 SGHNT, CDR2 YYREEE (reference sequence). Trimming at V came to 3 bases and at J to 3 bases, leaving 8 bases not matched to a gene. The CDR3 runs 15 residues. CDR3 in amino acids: CASSSGGSGSYEQYF. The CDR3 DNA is TGTGCCAGCAGCTCCGGTGGGAGCGGGAGCTACGAGCAGTACTTC.

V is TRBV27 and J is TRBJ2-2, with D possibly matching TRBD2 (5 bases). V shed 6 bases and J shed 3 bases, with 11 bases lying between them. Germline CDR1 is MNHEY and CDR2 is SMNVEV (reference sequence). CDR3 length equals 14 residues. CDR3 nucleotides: TGTGCCAGCAGATCCGGGAAAGACACCGGGGAGCTGTTTTTT. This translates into CASRSGKDTGELFF.

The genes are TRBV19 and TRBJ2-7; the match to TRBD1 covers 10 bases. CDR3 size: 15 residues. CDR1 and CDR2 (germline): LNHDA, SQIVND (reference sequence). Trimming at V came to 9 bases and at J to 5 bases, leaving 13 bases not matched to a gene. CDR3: CASHRDRGSVDEQYF. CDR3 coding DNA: TGTGCCAGCCACCGGGACAGGGGTTCAGTCGACGAGCAGTACTTC.

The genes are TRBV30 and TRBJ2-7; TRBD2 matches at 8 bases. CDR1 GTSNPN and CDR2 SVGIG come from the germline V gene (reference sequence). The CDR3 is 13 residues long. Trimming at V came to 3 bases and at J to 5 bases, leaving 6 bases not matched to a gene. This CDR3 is CAWRTSGLDEQYF. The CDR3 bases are TGTGCCTGGAGAACCTCGGGACTAGACGAGCAGTACTTC.

This CDR3 reads CASSIPGINQPQHF. The CDR3 DNA sequence: TGTGCCAGTAGTATCCCAGGCATCAATCAGCCCCAGCATTTT. The chain couples TRBV19 to TRBJ1-5; no firm D call. CDR1 and CDR2 from the germline V gene are LNHDA and SQIVND (reference sequence). V lost 3 bases, J lost 3 bases, and 9 bases lay in between. The CDR3 is 14 residues long.

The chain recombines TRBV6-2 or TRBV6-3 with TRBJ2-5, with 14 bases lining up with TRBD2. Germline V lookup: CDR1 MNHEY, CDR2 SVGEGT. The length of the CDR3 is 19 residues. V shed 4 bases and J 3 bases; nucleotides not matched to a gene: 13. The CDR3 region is CASSFSGTSGSLGKETQYF. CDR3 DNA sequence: TGTGCCAGCAGTTTCTCCGGGACTAGCGGGAGTCTCGGGAAAGAGACCCAGTACTTC.

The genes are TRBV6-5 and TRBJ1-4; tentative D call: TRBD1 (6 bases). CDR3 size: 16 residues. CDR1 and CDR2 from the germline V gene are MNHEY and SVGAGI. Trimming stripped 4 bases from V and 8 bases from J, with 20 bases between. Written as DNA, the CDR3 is TGTGCCAGCAGTTCGGGAAGAGACAGGCGAGGCGAAAAACTGTTTTTT. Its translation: CASSSGRDRRGEKLFF.

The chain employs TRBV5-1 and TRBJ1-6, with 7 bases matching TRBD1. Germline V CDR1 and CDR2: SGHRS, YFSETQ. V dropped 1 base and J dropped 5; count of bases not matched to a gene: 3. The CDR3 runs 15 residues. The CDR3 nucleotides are TGCGCCAGCAGCTTGAGGGACAGCGATAATTCACCCCTCCACTTT. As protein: CASSLRDSDNSPLHF.

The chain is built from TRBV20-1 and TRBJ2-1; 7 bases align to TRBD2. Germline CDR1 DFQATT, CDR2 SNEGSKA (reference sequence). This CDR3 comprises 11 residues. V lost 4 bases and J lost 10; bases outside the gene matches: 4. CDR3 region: CSATNSGEQFF. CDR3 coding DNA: TGCAGTGCTACTAATAGCGGGGAGCAGTTCTTC.

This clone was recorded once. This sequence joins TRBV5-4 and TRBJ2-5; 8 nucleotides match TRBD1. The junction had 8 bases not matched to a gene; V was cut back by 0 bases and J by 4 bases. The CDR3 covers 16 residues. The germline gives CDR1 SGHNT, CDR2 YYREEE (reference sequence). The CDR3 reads CASSLGAPGGIETQYF. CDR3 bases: TGTGCCAGCAGCTTGGGGGCTCCAGGGGGCATAGAGACCCAGTACTTC.

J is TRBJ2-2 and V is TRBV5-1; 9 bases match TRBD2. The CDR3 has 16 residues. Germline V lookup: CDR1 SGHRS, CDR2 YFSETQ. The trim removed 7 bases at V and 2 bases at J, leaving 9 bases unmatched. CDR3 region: CASAWGTSINTGELFF. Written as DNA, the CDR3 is TGCGCCAGCGCCTGGGGGACTAGCATTAACACCGGGGAGCTGTTTTTT.

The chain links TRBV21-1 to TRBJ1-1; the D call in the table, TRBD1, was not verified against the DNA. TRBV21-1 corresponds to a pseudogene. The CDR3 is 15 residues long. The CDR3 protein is CASSKVPQGWTEAFF. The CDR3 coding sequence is TGTGCCAGCAGCAAAGTTCCGCAGGGATGGACTGAAGCTTTCTTT.

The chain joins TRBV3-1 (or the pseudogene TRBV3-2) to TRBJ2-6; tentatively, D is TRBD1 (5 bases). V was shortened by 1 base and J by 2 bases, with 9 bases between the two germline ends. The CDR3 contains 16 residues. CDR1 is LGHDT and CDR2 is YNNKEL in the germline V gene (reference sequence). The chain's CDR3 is CASSQGQGTGANVLTF. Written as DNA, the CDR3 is TGTGCCAGCAGCCAAGGCCAGGGCACTGGGGCCAACGTCCTGACTTTC.

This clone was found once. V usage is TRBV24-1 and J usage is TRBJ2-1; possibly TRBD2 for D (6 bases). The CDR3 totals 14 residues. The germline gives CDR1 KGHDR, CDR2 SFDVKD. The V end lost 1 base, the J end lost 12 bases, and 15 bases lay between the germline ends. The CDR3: CATSDLSGAFGQFF. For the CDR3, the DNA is TGTGCCACCAGTGATTTATCGGGAGCTTTCGGGCAGTTCTTC.

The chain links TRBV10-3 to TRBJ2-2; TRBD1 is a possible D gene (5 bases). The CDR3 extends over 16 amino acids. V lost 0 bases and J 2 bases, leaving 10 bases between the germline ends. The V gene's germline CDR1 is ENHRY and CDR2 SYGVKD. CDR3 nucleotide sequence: TGTGCCATCAGTGAGTCTCTACAGGCTAACACCGGGGAGCTGTTTTTT. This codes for CAISESLQANTGELFF.

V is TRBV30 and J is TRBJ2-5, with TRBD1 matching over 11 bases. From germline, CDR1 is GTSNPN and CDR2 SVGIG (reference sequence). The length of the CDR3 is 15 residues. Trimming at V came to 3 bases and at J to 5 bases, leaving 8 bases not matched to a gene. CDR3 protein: CAWRLGQGAWETQYF. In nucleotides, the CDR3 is TGTGCCTGGAGACTTGGACAGGGGGCATGGGAGACCCAGTACTTC.

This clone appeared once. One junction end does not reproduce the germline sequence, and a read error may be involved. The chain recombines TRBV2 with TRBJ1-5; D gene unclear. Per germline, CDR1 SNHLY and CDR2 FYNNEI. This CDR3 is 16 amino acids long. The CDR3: CASSDSGRVSDQPQHF. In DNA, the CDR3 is TGTGCCAGCAGTGATAGCGGACGGGTTAGCGATCAGCCCCAGCATTTT.

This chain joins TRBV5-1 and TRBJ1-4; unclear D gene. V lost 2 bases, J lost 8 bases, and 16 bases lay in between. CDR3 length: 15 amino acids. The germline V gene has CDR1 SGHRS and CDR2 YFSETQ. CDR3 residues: CASSFAGPGGEKLFF. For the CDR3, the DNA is TGCGCCAGCAGCTTCGCGGGCCCCGGTGGGGAAAAACTGTTTTTT.

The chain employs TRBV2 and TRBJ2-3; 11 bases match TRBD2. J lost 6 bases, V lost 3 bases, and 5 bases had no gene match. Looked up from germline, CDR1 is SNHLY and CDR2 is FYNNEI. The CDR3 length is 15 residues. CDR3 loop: CASSDSGGAYDTQYF. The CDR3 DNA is TGTGCCAGCAGTGATAGCGGGGGGGCATATGATACGCAGTATTTT.

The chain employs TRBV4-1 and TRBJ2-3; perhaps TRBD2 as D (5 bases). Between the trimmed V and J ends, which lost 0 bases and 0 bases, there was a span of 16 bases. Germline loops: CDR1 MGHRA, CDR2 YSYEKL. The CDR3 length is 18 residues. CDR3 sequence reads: CASSQDKGLARSTDTQYF. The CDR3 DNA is TGCGCCAGCAGCCAAGATAAGGGCCTAGCCAGAAGCACAGATACGCAGTATTTT.

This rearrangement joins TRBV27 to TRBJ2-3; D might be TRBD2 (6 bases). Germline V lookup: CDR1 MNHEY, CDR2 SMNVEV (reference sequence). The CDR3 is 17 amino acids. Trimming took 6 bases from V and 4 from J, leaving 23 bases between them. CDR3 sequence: CASRPQRLVPEADTQYF. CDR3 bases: TGTGCCAGCAGACCACAAAGACTAGTCCCGGAGGCAGATACGCAGTATTTT.

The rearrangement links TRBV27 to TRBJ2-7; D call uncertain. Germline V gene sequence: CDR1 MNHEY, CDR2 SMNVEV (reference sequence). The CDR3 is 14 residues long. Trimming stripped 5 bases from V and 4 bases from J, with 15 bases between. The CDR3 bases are TGTGCCAGCAGTGGTGCGGTACGAGAATACGAGCAGTACTTC. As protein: CASSGAVREYEQYF.

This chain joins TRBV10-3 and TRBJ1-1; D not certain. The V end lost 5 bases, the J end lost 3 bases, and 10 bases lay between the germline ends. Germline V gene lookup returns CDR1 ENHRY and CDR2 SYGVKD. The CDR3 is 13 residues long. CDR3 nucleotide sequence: TGTGCCATCAGTCCTCTCACGGACACTGAAGCTTTCTTT. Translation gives CAISPLTDTEAFF.

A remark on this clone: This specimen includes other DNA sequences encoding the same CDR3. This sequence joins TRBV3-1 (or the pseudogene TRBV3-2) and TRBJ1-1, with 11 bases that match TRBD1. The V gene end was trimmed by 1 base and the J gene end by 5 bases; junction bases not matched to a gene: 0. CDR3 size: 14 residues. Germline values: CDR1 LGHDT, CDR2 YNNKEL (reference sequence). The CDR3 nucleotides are TGTGCCAGCAGCCAAGGGGACAGGGGGACTGAAGCTTTCTTT. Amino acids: CASSQGDRGTEAFF.

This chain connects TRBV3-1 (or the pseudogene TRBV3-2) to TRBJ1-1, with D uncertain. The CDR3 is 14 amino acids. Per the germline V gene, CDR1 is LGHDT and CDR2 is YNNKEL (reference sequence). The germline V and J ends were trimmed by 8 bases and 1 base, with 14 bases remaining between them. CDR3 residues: CASAVRGWNTEAFF. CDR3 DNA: TGTGCCAGCGCTGTAAGAGGGTGGAACACTGAAGCTTTCTTT.

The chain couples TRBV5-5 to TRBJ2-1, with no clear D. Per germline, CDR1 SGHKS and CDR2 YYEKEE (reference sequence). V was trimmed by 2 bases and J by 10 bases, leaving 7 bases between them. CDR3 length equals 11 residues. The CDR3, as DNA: TGTGCCAGCAGCTTCTCCTACGAGCAGTTCTTC. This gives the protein CASSFSYEQFF. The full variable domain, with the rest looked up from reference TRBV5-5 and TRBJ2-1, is DAGVTQSPTHLIKTRGQQVTLRCSPISGHKSVSWYQQVLGQGPQFIFQYYEKEERGRGNFPDRFSARQFPNYSSELNVNALLLGDSALYLCASSFSYEQFFGPGTRLTVL.

In nucleotides, the CDR3 is TGTGCCAGTAGTATCATAGGCGGGAAGGGGGAGACCCAGTACTTC. Translation gives CASSIIGGKGETQYF. The chain recombines TRBV19 with TRBJ2-5; possible D gene TRBD2, 6 bases. Per germline, CDR1 LNHDA and CDR2 SQIVND (reference sequence). The CDR3 runs 15 residues. V was cut by 3 bases and J by 5 bases, with 16 bases left in between. The full variable domain, its missing parts supplied by reference TRBV19 and TRBJ2-5, is DGGITQSPKYLFRKEGQNVTLSCEQNLNHDAMYWYRQDPGQGLRLIYYSQIVNDFQKGDIAEGYSVSREKKESFPLTVTSAQKNPTAFYLCASSIIGGKGETQYFGPGTRLLVL.